A selection of T cell receptor beta chains follows, all from one sample in a study of cytomegalovirus exposure and HLA in healthy donors. TCRdb keeps only in-frame clones here, not all; method: immunoSEQ multiplex PCR. The sample consists of approximately 150,000 clones, 70% to 80% of them appearing once. The sample comprised PBMCs. The receptors stem from a human donor in good health. The CDR3 runs from the conserved cysteine through the conserved F or W. D genes are given only for firm matches. Only some rows state a clone size, as once, few, many or a class for expanded clones.

abundance: NA; v_gene: TRBV9; j_gene: TRBJ2-1; d_gene: TRBD2; CDR3nt: TGTGCCAGCAGCGTCGGGACTAGCGGGAGCGCATACAATGAGCAGTTCTTC; CDR3aa: CASSVGTSGSAYNEQFF
abundance: NA; v_gene: TRBV7-2; j_gene: TRBJ1-2; d_gene: NA; CDR3nt: TGTGCCAGCAGCTTCCTAGGGGCAGGGGGCTACACCTTC; CDR3aa: CASSFLGAGGYTF
abundance: NA; v_gene: TRBV7-9; j_gene: TRBJ1-1; d_gene: NA; CDR3nt: TGTGCCAGCAGCTCCCCCGGGGGGCGGGTTGAAGCTTTCTTT; CDR3aa: CASSSPGGRVEAFF
abundance: NA; v_gene: TRBV27; j_gene: TRBJ1-5; d_gene: NA; CDR3nt: TGTGCCAGCAGTTTATCATCTAAACAGCCCCAGCATTTT; CDR3aa: CASSLSSKQPQHF
abundance: NA; v_gene: TRBV13; j_gene: TRBJ2-1; d_gene: NA; CDR3nt: TGTGCCAGCAGCTTCAGACAGATAGGGATCGATGAGCAGTTCTTC; CDR3aa: CASSFRQIGIDEQFF
abundance: NA; v_gene: TRBV21-1; j_gene: TRBJ2-5; d_gene: NA; CDR3nt: TGTGCCAGCAGCGAATCCAGCGTTAGGGAGACCCAGTACTTC; CDR3aa: CASSESSVRETQYF
abundance: NA; v_gene: TRBV6-6; j_gene: TRBJ2-1; d_gene: TRBD2; CDR3nt: TGTGCCAGCAGTGGTACCCAGACTAGCGGGGGGGCGGGGCAGTTCTTC; CDR3aa: CASSGTQTSGGAGQFF
abundance: NA; v_gene: TRBV7-6; j_gene: TRBJ2-5; d_gene: TRBD2; CDR3nt: TGTGCCAGCAGCTTCGGTGCCGGGACTAGCAGTTGGAGGGAGACCCAGTACTTC; CDR3aa: CASSFGAGTSSWRETQYF
abundance: NA; v_gene: TRBV5-1; j_gene: TRBJ2-3; d_gene: NA; CDR3nt: TGCGCCAGCAGCCCTTCGGGGGATACGCAGTATTTT; CDR3aa: CASSPSGDTQYF
abundance: once; v_gene: TRBV5-6; j_gene: TRBJ2-7; d_gene: NA; CDR3nt: TGTGCCAGCAGCTTGGCCGGGTCTTTCTACGAGCAGTACTTC; CDR3aa: CASSLAGSFYEQYF
abundance: NA; v_gene: TRBV5-1; j_gene: TRBJ2-3; d_gene: TRBD2; CDR3nt: TGCGCCAGCAGCTTAGGGACTAGCGGGGGGCCCACAGATACGCAGTATTTT; CDR3aa: CASSLGTSGGPTDTQYF
abundance: NA; v_gene: TRBV6-1; j_gene: TRBJ1-2; d_gene: NA; CDR3nt: TGTGCCAGCAGTGAATGGAACAGCCTTAGGGGGGGCTACACCTTC; CDR3aa: CASSEWNSLRGGYTF
abundance: once; v_gene: TRBV30; j_gene: TRBJ1-2; d_gene: NA; CDR3nt: TGTGCCTCCCTCTACAGCTCGGGACTTTCTGGGGATGGCTACCCCTTC; CDR3aa: CASLYSSGLSGDGYPF
abundance: NA; v_gene: TRBV2; j_gene: TRBJ2-5; d_gene: TRBD2; CDR3nt: TGTGCCAGCAGATCCCTAGCGGGGGGCGGGGAGACCCAGTACTTC; CDR3aa: CASRSLAGGGETQYF
abundance: NA; v_gene: TRBV7-9; j_gene: TRBJ1-2; d_gene: NA; CDR3nt: TGTGCCAGCAGTCCAGACCAGGGCAACTATGGCTACACCTTC; CDR3aa: CASSPDQGNYGYTF
abundance: NA; v_gene: TRBV2; j_gene: TRBJ1-5; d_gene: NA; CDR3nt: TGTGCCAGCAGTGAAGCGCTACTAGCCGGGGACAATCAGCCCCAGCATTTT; CDR3aa: CASSEALLAGDNQPQHF
abundance: few; v_gene: TRBV2; j_gene: TRBJ1-1; d_gene: NA; CDR3nt: TGTGCCAGCACTAAAGGGGTGGAAAACACTGAAGCTTTCTTT; CDR3aa: CASTKGVENTEAFF